The 29 T cell receptor beta chains listed next were all sequenced from one sample in a study of blood T cell repertoires in COVID-19 (dated by TCRdb to the early 2020s). Receptors were amplified or captured by the immunoSEQ multiplex PCR assay. TCRdb limited this immuneACCESS table to in-frame rearrangements with V and J called. A share of clones is missing; checked studies link under half to unresolved V genes, and the rest is unexplained. This sample holds just over 250,000 clones; 80% to 90% were observed only once. Roughly 10% of the sample lies in the top ten. What was sequenced was peripheral blood. The receptor source for this set is a woman aged 70 to 79 with COVID-19, enrolled during active disease.

The chain couples TRBV10-3 to TRBJ2-2; 11 bases fit TRBD2. The J segment lost 4 bases and the V segment lost 10 bases, leaving 11 bases of the junction unmatched. This CDR3 is built from 16 residues. The germline V gene has CDR1 ENHRY and CDR2 SYGVKD. The CDR3: CATSTSGRSGTGELFF. For the CDR3, the DNA is TGTGCCACTTCCACTAGCGGGAGATCCGGCACCGGGGAGCTGTTTTTT.

This clone has a single count. CDR3 region: CSVSQGSLGNTIYF. For the CDR3, the DNA is TGCAGCGTATCACAGGGCTCGCTTGGAAACACCATATATTTT. J is TRBJ1-3 and V is TRBV29-1; possible D gene TRBD1, 6 bases. The germline CDR1 and CDR2 sequences are SQVTM and ANQGSEA. This CDR3 is built from 14 residues. The V gene lost 6 bases and the J gene lost 3 bases, with 15 bases spanning the gap. Drawing the rest from reference TRBV29-1 and TRBJ1-3, the complete variable domain is SAVISQKPSRDICQRGTSLTIQCQVDSQVTMMFWYRQQPGQSLTLIATANQGSEATYESGFVIDKFPISRPNLTFSTLTVSNMSPEDSSIYLCSVSQGSLGNTIYFGEGSWLTVV.

The V call is TRBV3-1 (or the pseudogene TRBV3-2), the J call TRBJ2-1; 8 bases align to TRBD2. V was clipped by 0 bases and J by 1 base; unmatched bases: 5. Looked up from germline, CDR1 is LGHDT and CDR2 is YNNKEL (reference sequence). The CDR3 runs to 17 residues. CDR3 DNA sequence: TGTGCCAGCAGCCAAGAGGCGGGAGGTAGGTCCTACAATGAGCAGTTCTTC. Translated: CASSQEAGGRSYNEQFF.

This clone was counted a few times. Written as DNA, the CDR3 is TGTGCCAGAAGCTTATCGACAGGCGGGCAGCCCCAGCATTTT. Protein product: CARSLSTGGQPQHF. This chain joins TRBV7-5 and TRBJ1-5; the D call TRBD1 from the table was never checked on the DNA. TRBV7-5 is a recognized pseudogene. The CDR3 covers 14 residues.

The chain uses TRBV2 and TRBJ1-2, with a weak D call TRBD1 (5 bases). Germline V gives CDR1 SNHLY, CDR2 FYNNEI. This CDR3 spans 13 amino acids. The ends were cut back, 4 bases at V and 2 bases at J, with 8 bases in the middle. The CDR3 reads CASSGGGNYGYTF. The CDR3 region has the DNA TGTGCCAGCAGTGGGGGGGGAAACTATGGCTACACCTTC.

V gene TRBV10-1 combines with J gene TRBJ2-1; TRBD2 is a possible D gene (6 bases). Germline values: CDR1 WNHNN, CDR2 SYGVQD (reference sequence). The CDR3 runs to 14 residues. V was shortened by 10 bases and J by 8 bases, with 21 bases between the two germline ends. The CDR3 bases are TGCGCCACCAGGCGGACTAATATGGGCGATGAGCAGTTCTTC. Translating it yields CATRRTNMGDEQFF.

This clone has only one observation. V and J are TRBV30 and TRBJ2-2, with D possibly TRBD1 on 6 matching bases. The V end lost 2 bases, the J end lost 3 bases, and 13 bases lay between the germline ends. Germline V CDR1 and CDR2: GTSNPN, SVGIG (reference sequence). The CDR3 sequence is 15 residues long. Here the CDR3 DNA reads TGTGCCTGGAGTCTGGAACAGGGTCACACCGGGGAGCTGTTTTTT. Protein: CAWSLEQGHTGELFF.

V is TRBV10-3 and J is TRBJ1-1; 9 positions match TRBD1. Per germline, CDR1 ENHRY and CDR2 SYGVKD. J was trimmed by 2 bases and V by 4 bases; bases with no gene match: 2. The CDR3 covers 14 residues. CDR3 sequence reads: CAISADRGNTEAFF. CDR3 in DNA: TGTGCCATCAGTGCGGACAGGGGAAACACTGAAGCTTTCTTT.

In its sample, this clone was seen a few times. The chain joins TRBV19 to TRBJ2-5; 7 nucleotides agree with TRBD2. The CDR3 length is 12 residues. After removal of 4 bases from V and 5 bases from J, the junction contained 1 base not matched to a gene. CDR1 is LNHDA, CDR2 SQIVND, per germline (reference sequence). CDR3 region: CASSSSGETQYF. The CDR3 DNA sequence: TGTGCCAGTAGTAGTAGCGGGGAGACCCAGTACTTC.

The rearrangement links TRBV28 to TRBJ2-7; 11 bases are a match to TRBD2. Trimming at V came to 6 bases and at J to 7 bases, leaving 14 bases not matched to a gene. This CDR3 has 16 residues. The V gene's germline CDR1 is MDHEN and CDR2 SYDVKM. CDR3 region: CASSPRRLAGMNEQYF. CDR3 bases: TGTGCCAGCAGCCCCCGCAGACTAGCGGGAATGAATGAGCAGTACTTC.

This sequence joins TRBV3-1 (or the pseudogene TRBV3-2) and TRBJ2-7, with D tentatively TRBD2 (6 bases). CDR3 length equals 14 residues. CDR1 and CDR2 (germline): LGHDT, YNNKEL (reference sequence). Trimming took 4 bases from V and 6 from J, leaving 16 bases between them. The CDR3, as DNA: TGTGCCAGCAGCCCGGACTACCGAGGGTCCGAGCAGTACTTC. Translated: CASSPDYRGSEQYF.

This chain connects TRBV7-9 to TRBJ2-1; 9 bases fit TRBD1. Germline V gene lookup returns CDR1 SEHNR and CDR2 FQNEAQ (reference sequence). The CDR3 has 14 residues. V lost 4 bases, J lost 6 bases, and 4 bases stayed unmatched. CDR3 amino acids: CASSWDREGNEQFF. CDR3 DNA: TGTGCCAGCAGCTGGGACAGGGAGGGCAATGAGCAGTTCTTC.

The genes are TRBV28 and TRBJ1-1; D is perhaps TRBD1 (5 bases). The V and J ends lost 7 bases and 4 bases respectively, with 10 bases between them. The CDR3 totals 12 residues. Germline V CDR1 and CDR2: MDHEN, SYDVKM. The CDR3 loop reads CASISGITEAFF. The CDR3 nucleotides read TGTGCCAGCATCTCAGGGATCACTGAAGCTTTCTTT.

The chain's CDR3 is CASSPGQGGTRNSPLHF. DNA for the CDR3: TGCGCCAGCAGCCCCGGGCAGGGAGGTACCCGAAATTCACCCCTCCACTTT. The chain is built from TRBV4-1 and TRBJ1-6; tentative D call: TRBD1 (5 bases). The CDR3 loop spans 17 amino acids. V lost 4 bases to trimming and J lost 7 bases, with 20 bases between them. Germline CDR1 and CDR2: MGHRA and YSYEKL.

The chain links TRBV4-2 to TRBJ2-2; 9 bases are a match to TRBD1. CDR3 size: 15 residues. V shed 3 bases, J shed 5 bases, and the junction held 4 bases outside the gene matches. Germline CDR1 LGHNA, CDR2 YNFKEQ. The CDR3 DNA reads as TGTGCCAGCAGCCATCCGGACAGGGGTACCGGGGAGCTGTTTTTT. Encoded protein: CASSHPDRGTGELFF.

Here the CDR3 reads CASSSDRGYQETQYF. The CDR3 nucleotides read TGTGCCAGCAGTTCCGACAGGGGGTATCAAGAGACCCAGTACTTC. V usage is TRBV28 and J usage is TRBJ2-5, with 9 positions matching TRBD1. The germline gives CDR1 MDHEN, CDR2 SYDVKM. The CDR3 loop spans 15 amino acids. The J segment lost 2 bases and the V segment lost 4 bases, leaving 5 bases of the junction unmatched.

The gene calls are TRBV5-1 and TRBJ2-1, with 7 bases aligning to TRBD1. Looked up from germline, CDR1 is SGHRS and CDR2 is YFSETQ. V trimming: 3 bases; J trimming: 4 bases; junction bases outside the gene matches: 7. This CDR3 has 15 amino acids. The CDR3 is CASSSWDRTYNEQFF. The CDR3 region has the DNA TGCGCCAGCAGCTCCTGGGACAGAACTTACAATGAGCAGTTCTTC.

This chain connects TRBV7-2 to TRBJ1-6; no clear D. V lost 5 bases, J lost 9 bases, and 17 bases lay in between. The CDR3 is made up of 15 amino acids. Germline CDR1 and CDR2: SGHTA and FQGNSA. This chain's CDR3 is CASSDAYSSTSPLHF. Written as DNA, the CDR3 is TGTGCCAGCAGCGACGCTTACAGTTCCACTTCACCCCTCCACTTT.

The chain couples TRBV3-1 (or the pseudogene TRBV3-2) to TRBJ2-3; TRBD2 aligns across 12 bases. Germline CDR1 LGHDT, CDR2 YNNKEL (reference sequence). With V trimmed by 5 bases and J by 3 bases, 6 bases remained unmatched. The CDR3 is 16 residues long. The chain's CDR3 is CASSLLAGGGTDTQYF. Written as DNA, the CDR3 is TGTGCCAGCAGCTTACTAGCGGGAGGTGGTACAGATACGCAGTATTTT.

The chain links TRBV28 to TRBJ2-7; 7 bases fit TRBD2. V was pared by 6 bases and J by 2 bases, with 10 bases of the junction left unmatched. CDR1 and CDR2 (germline): MDHEN, SYDVKM. The CDR3 totals 15 residues. CDR3 protein: CASSSNWGTTYEQYF. The CDR3 nucleotides are TGTGCCAGCAGCTCTAATTGGGGGACTACCTACGAGCAGTACTTC.

The chain uses TRBV3-1 (or the pseudogene TRBV3-2) and TRBJ2-7; TRBD2 is a possible D gene (5 bases). The CDR3 sequence is 14 residues long. Per germline, CDR1 LGHDT and CDR2 YNNKEL (reference sequence). Trimming shortened V by 3 bases and J by 2 bases, and 11 bases separated the two germline ends. The CDR3 here is CASSQIKRTYEQYF. The DNA of the CDR3 is TGTGCCAGCAGCCAGATCAAGCGGACCTACGAGCAGTACTTC.

The chain is built from TRBV7-2 and TRBJ2-1; 12 nucleotides match TRBD2. The CDR3 consists of 15 residues. Germline assignment: CDR1 SGHTA and CDR2 FQGNSA. J gave up 7 bases and V 5 bases, and 6 bases lay outside the gene matches. The CDR3 DNA follows: TGTGCCAGCAGCCCGACTAGCGGGAGTTATAATGAGCAGTTCTTC. It yields the protein CASSPTSGSYNEQFF.

The V call is TRBV19, the J call TRBJ1-2; D is undetermined. This CDR3 comprises 13 residues. V shed 3 bases and J shed 8 bases, with 13 bases lying between them. Per the germline V gene, CDR1 is LNHDA and CDR2 is SQIVND (reference sequence). The CDR3 region is CASSMRREEGYTF. DNA for the CDR3: TGTGCCAGTAGTATGAGAAGGGAGGAGGGCTACACCTTC.

This clone came up once. V usage is TRBV28 and J usage is TRBJ1-4, with D unclear. Germline V gene lookup returns CDR1 MDHEN and CDR2 SYDVKM. The V end was cut by 4 bases, the J end by 3 bases, with 12 bases between. The CDR3 length is 15 residues. CDR3 bases: TGTGCCAGCAGTTCCCCCCGGGGAGCTAATGAAAAACTGTTTTTT. Protein: CASSSPRGANEKLFF. The complete variable domain, with remaining parts taken from reference TRBV28 and TRBJ1-4, reads DVKVTQSSRYLVKRTGEKVFLECVQDMDHENMFWYRQDPGLGLRLIYFSYDVKMKEKGDIPEGYSVSREKKERFSLILESASTNQTSMYLCASSSPRGANEKLFFGSGTQLSVL.

J is TRBJ1-5 and V is TRBV30; TRBD1 is a possible D gene (6 bases). V was pared by 2 bases and J by 4 bases, with 9 bases between. The CDR3 loop spans 13 amino acids. CDR1 is GTSNPN and CDR2 is SVGIG in the germline V gene (reference sequence). In DNA, the CDR3 is TGTGCCTGGAGTAGGACAGAAAATCAGCCCCAGCATTTT. Its translation: CAWSRTENQPQHF.

The chain couples TRBV5-1 to TRBJ1-4; 11 bases align to TRBD1. The CDR3 extends over 14 amino acids. Germline V CDR1 and CDR2: SGHRS, YFSETQ. V lost 2 bases, J lost 7 bases, and 1 base stayed unmatched. This CDR3 reads CASSFGTGGEKLFF. DNA of the CDR3: TGCGCCAGCAGCTTTGGGACAGGGGGTGAAAAACTGTTTTTT. Together with reference TRBV5-1 and TRBJ1-4, the CDR3 gives the full variable domain: KAGVTQTPRYLIKTRGQQVTLSCSPISGHRSVSWYQQTPGQGLQFLFEYFSETQRNKGNFPGRFSGRQFSNSRSEMNVSTLELGDSALYLCASSFGTGGEKLFFGSGTQLSVL.

The CDR3, as DNA: TGTGCCAGCAGTTCCGCCCCGGCAGGGGGGTCAGCTTTCTTT. Translation: CASSSAPAGGSAFF. This chain joins TRBV28 and TRBJ1-1; 7 nucleotides agree with TRBD1. V lost 4 bases, J lost 10 bases, and 12 bases stayed unmatched. Germline V gene data show CDR1 as MDHEN and CDR2 as SYDVKM. The CDR3 has 14 residues.

This chain links TRBV18 with TRBJ2-1, with 9 bases lining up with TRBD2. Trimming cost V 1 base and J 4 bases; bases outside gene matches: 5. The V gene's germline CDR1 is KGHSH and CDR2 LQKENI. The CDR3 runs to 16 residues. CDR3 bases: TGTGCCAGCTCACCACGCGGGACTAGCAGTTACAATGAGCAGTTCTTC. Protein sequence: CASSPRGTSSYNEQFF.

The chain couples TRBV2 to TRBJ2-1; 9 positions match TRBD2. The CDR3 loop spans 16 amino acids. The V gene end was trimmed by 7 bases and the J gene end by 5 bases; junction bases not matched to a gene: 12. CDR1 and CDR2 (germline): SNHLY, FYNNEI. CDR3 residues: CASKGRGLAQNNEQFF. In nucleotides, the CDR3 is TGTGCCAGCAAGGGAAGGGGACTAGCCCAGAACAATGAGCAGTTCTTC.